A selection of T cell receptor beta chains follows, all from one sample in a study of CD8 T cells in Susac syndrome. Each CDR3 protein is one row after TCRdb ran MiXCR on the immunoSEQ multiplex PCR reads. The sample holds 160,000 or so distinct CDR3 sequences, roughly 95% seen once. Input material: CD8+ T cells from PBMCs. These receptor sequences come from a human donor with multiple sclerosis. CDR3s include the opening cysteine and the closing phenylalanine or tryptophan. D genes are given only for firm matches. Some rows have no size entry. The others give once, few or many, or a class for an expanded clone.

v_call	d_call	clone_size	j_call	cdr3_aa	cdr3_nt
TRBV28	NA	NA	TRBJ2-1	CASSFGGTNEQFF	TGTGCCAGCAGTTTCGGAGGGACCAATGAGCAGTTCTTC
TRBV9	NA	NA	TRBJ2-5	CASSVGGYRVEETQYF	TGTGCCAGCAGCGTAGGCGGGTACAGGGTTGAAGAGACCCAGTACTTC
TRBV7-6	TRBD1	NA	TRBJ1-5	CASSSAGQYQPQHF	TGTGCCAGCAGCTCCGCGGGACAGTATCAGCCCCAGCATTTT
TRBV29-1	NA	NA	TRBJ1-4	CSVVYRQGLFF	TGCAGCGTTGTTTATCGGCAGGGACTGTTTTTT
TRBV20-1	NA	NA	TRBJ2-7	CSARGGAARYEQYF	TGCAGTGCTAGAGGGGGAGCCGCGCGGTACGAGCAGTACTTC
TRBV25-1	NA	NA	TRBJ2-3	CASSELSGADTQYF	TGTGCCAGCAGTGAATTATCGGGGGCAGATACGCAGTATTTT
TRBV24-1	NA	NA	TRBJ2-3	CATAAAGTDTQYF	TGTGCCACCGCGGCCGCGGGCACAGATACGCAGTATTTT
TRBV20-1	TRBD2	NA	TRBJ2-1	CSATGLAGDSYNEQFF	TGCAGTGCTACGGGACTAGCGGGCGACTCCTACAATGAGCAGTTCTTC
TRBV20-1	NA	NA	TRBJ2-1	CSAETPEGDNEQFF	TGCAGTGCCGAAACACCTGAAGGGGACAATGAGCAGTTCTTC
TRBV27	NA	NA	TRBJ2-7	CASSLATVLPYEQYF	TGTGCCAGCAGTCTGGCCACCGTACTACCCTACGAGCAGTACTTC
TRBV29-1	NA	few	TRBJ2-7	CSVRAPAGTHEQYF	TGCAGCGTTCGAGCACCCGCCGGGACCCACGAGCAGTACTTC
TRBV11-2	NA	NA	TRBJ2-7	CASSLRPLAEEQYF	TGTGCCAGCAGCCTTAGACCCTTGGCTGAAGAGCAGTACTTC
TRBV27	NA	NA	TRBJ2-1	CASSFAHHNEQFF	TGTGCCAGCAGCTTCGCCCACCATAATGAGCAGTTCTTC
TRBV7-7	NA	NA	TRBJ2-5	CASSITSLETQYF	TGTGCCAGCAGCATAACTAGCCTAGAGACCCAGTACTTC
TRBV11-2	NA	NA	TRBJ1-6	CASSSPRGRLNSPLHF	TGTGCCAGCAGCTCCCCCAGGGGACGATTGAATTCACCCCTCCACTTT
TRBV6-1	TRBD1	NA	TRBJ1-5	CASSPDRGEYSNQPQHF	TGTGCCAGCAGCCCGGACAGGGGCGAATATAGCAATCAGCCCCAGCATTTT
TRBV20-1	NA	NA	TRBJ1-2	CSALGRAVDYGYTF	TGCAGTGCCCTCGGCAGGGCCGTTGACTATGGCTACACCTTC
TRBV5-6	NA	NA	TRBJ2-5	CASSSGTDGRETQYF	TGTGCCAGCAGTTCCGGGACGGACGGGCGAGAGACCCAGTACTTC
TRBV6-1	NA	few	TRBJ1-1	CASSEELFGTEAFF	TGTGCCAGCAGTGAAGAACTATTTGGGACTGAAGCTTTCTTT
TRBV9	TRBD2	NA	TRBJ2-1	CASSVRAGGAEQFF	TGTGCCAGCAGCGTACGAGCGGGGGGTGCTGAGCAGTTCTTC
TRBV7-9	NA	once	TRBJ2-7	CASSLLRGAGFKYF	TGTGCCAGCAGCTTACTCCGGGGTGCCGGATTTAAGTACTTC
TRBV27	TRBD1	NA	TRBJ2-7	CASRPGQGAYEQYF	TGTGCCAGCAGACCGGGACAGGGGGCCTACGAGCAGTACTTC
TRBV28	NA	NA	TRBJ2-5	CASRQTGYETQYF	TGTGCCAGCAGGCAAACAGGGTACGAGACCCAGTACTTC
TRBV28	TRBD2	NA	TRBJ2-7	CASSPGGAEYEQYF	TGTGCCAGCAGCCCCGGGGGGGCAGAATACGAGCAGTACTTC
TRBV29-1	NA	NA	TRBJ1-3	CSVASGETGNTIYF	TGCAGCGTTGCCAGTGGGGAAACTGGAAACACCATATATTTT
TRBV29-1	NA	NA	TRBJ2-5	CSVLRQETQYF	TGCAGCGTTCTGCGCCAAGAGACCCAGTACTTC
TRBV4-1	NA	NA	TRBJ1-1	CASSQDLGTTEAFF	TGCGCCAGCAGCCAAGATCTTGGAACCACGGAGGCTTTCTTT
TRBV20-1	NA	NA	TRBJ2-3	CSARDRQLTRDTQYF	TGCAGTGCTAGAGATCGACAGCTAACCCGGGATACGCAGTATTTT
TRBV4-2	TRBD2	NA	TRBJ2-1	CASSQEPAGGLREQFF	TGTGCCAGCAGCCAAGAACCCGCGGGAGGGCTCAGGGAGCAGTTCTTC
TRBV9	NA	NA	TRBJ2-7	CASSVSPRDSRTYEQYF	TGTGCCAGCAGCGTCAGCCCGCGGGACTCCCGCACCTACGAGCAGTACTTC
TRBV19	NA	NA	TRBJ1-1	CASSISVGYTEAFF	TGTGCCAGTAGTATAAGTGTGGGGTACACTGAAGCTTTCTTT
TRBV28	NA	NA	TRBJ2-7	CASTELGEYEQYF	TGTGCCAGCACCGAATTGGGGGAGTACGAGCAGTACTTC
TRBV20-1	NA	NA	TRBJ1-1	CSARGVLRAFF	TGCAGTGCTAGAGGGGTACTGAGGGCTTTCTTT
TRBV20-1	TRBD2	NA	TRBJ2-3	CSARVASGGARDTQYF	TGCAGTGCTAGAGTGGCTAGCGGGGGGGCCCGGGATACGCAGTATTTT
TRBV18	NA	NA	TRBJ1-1	CASSPNSAGMNTEAFF	TGTGCCAGCTCACCTAATTCCGCAGGGATGAACACTGAAGCTTTCTTT
TRBV30	NA	NA	TRBJ2-7	CAWRDTGSLYEQYF	TGTGCCTGGAGGGATACAGGGTCACTCTACGAGCAGTACTTC
TRBV7-9	NA	NA	TRBJ1-5	CASSFGRAGDQPQHF	TGTGCCAGCAGCTTTGGGCGGGCAGGGGATCAGCCCCAGCATTTT
TRBV24-1	NA	NA	TRBJ2-1	CATSDWGSEQFF	TGTGCCACCAGTGATTGGGGCAGTGAGCAGTTCTTC
TRBV3-1	NA	once	TRBJ2-7	CASSPDGEDEQYF	TGTGCCAGCAGCCCCGACGGGGAGGACGAGCAGTACTTC
TRBV20-1	TRBD2	NA	TRBJ2-1	CSASASGSSYNEQFF	TGCAGTGCTAGTGCTAGCGGGAGCTCCTACAATGAGCAGTTCTTC
TRBV29-1	TRBD1	NA	TRBJ2-1	CSALSGGSLTYNEQFF	TGCAGCGCTCTCTCAGGGGGTTCACTTACGTACAATGAGCAGTTCTTC
TRBV28	NA	NA	TRBJ2-7	CASQGNHEQYF	TGTGCCAGCCAGGGGAACCACGAGCAGTACTTC
TRBV7-9	NA	NA	TRBJ2-1	CASSELQTSNNEQFF	TGTGCCAGCAGCGAACTTCAGACAAGTAACAATGAGCAGTTCTTC
TRBV4-1	TRBD2	NA	TRBJ2-2	CASSQDEVGAGVDGELFF	TGCGCCAGCAGCCAAGATGAGGTTGGGGCGGGAGTTGACGGGGAGCTGTTTTTT
TRBV30	NA	NA	TRBJ1-5	CAWSETANQPQHF	TGTGCCTGGAGTGAGACAGCGAATCAGCCCCAGCATTTT
TRBV29-1	NA	once	TRBJ2-1	CSVEGGWNNEQFF	TGCAGCGTTGAGGGGGGCTGGAACAATGAGCAGTTCTTC
TRBV28	TRBD2	NA	TRBJ2-5	CATAAGVLETQYF	TGTGCCACGGCCGCGGGAGTTTTGGAGACCCAGTACTTC
TRBV27	TRBD2	NA	TRBJ2-5	CASSATSGRARIQETQYF	TGTGCCAGCAGCGCCACTAGCGGGAGGGCCAGAATCCAAGAGACCCAGTACTTC
TRBV11-2	TRBD2	NA	TRBJ2-1	CASSHRTSGRDEQFF	TGTGCCAGCAGCCACAGGACTAGCGGGAGGGATGAGCAGTTCTTC
TRBV9	TRBD1	NA	TRBJ2-1	CASSVALQGQENSYNEQFF	TGTGCCAGCAGCGTAGCGCTACAAGGACAGGAGAACTCCTACAATGAGCAGTTCTTC
TRBV2	TRBD1	NA	TRBJ1-1	CASSGTGGTNTEAFF	TGTGCCAGCAGTGGGACAGGGGGGACGAACACTGAAGCTTTCTTT
TRBV6-5	TRBD1	NA	TRBJ2-7	CASSYGTGTYEQYF	TGTGCCAGCAGTTACGGGACAGGGACCTACGAGCAGTACTTC
TRBV13	TRBD2	NA	TRBJ2-1	CASSLGASGGPGNEQFF	TGTGCCAGCAGCTTAGGGGCTAGCGGGGGGCCGGGTAATGAGCAGTTCTTC
TRBV27	NA	NA	TRBJ2-7	CASSLFGTYGSYEQYF	TGTGCCAGCAGTCTATTCGGGACCTACGGATCCTACGAGCAGTACTTC
TRBV29-1	NA	NA	TRBJ2-1	CSALISGEQFF	TGCAGCGCCCTGATTAGCGGTGAGCAGTTCTTC
TRBV28	TRBD2	NA	TRBJ2-1	CASRLGTTGYNEQFF	TGTGCCAGCAGACTGGGGACTACGGGCTACAATGAGCAGTTCTTC
TRBV24-1	NA	NA	TRBJ2-1	CATSAPSRGTDEQFF	TGTGCCACCAGTGCCCCGTCTCGGGGGACTGATGAGCAGTTCTTC
TRBV30	NA	NA	TRBJ1-2	CAWLSGINYGYAF	TGTGCCTGGTTATCAGGAATTAACTATGGCTACGCCTTC